This TCR beta chain came from a study of cytomegalovirus exposure and HLA in healthy donors. Broader study findings: Reports credit the classifier with highly specific, highly sensitive diagnosis of cytomegalovirus status.

Some clones are missing from TCRdb's copy, which holds only in-frame ones; the method was immunoSEQ multiplex PCR. The table shows 200,000 or so clones, with 87% occurring only once. Turning to this clone: What it binds is unknown.

The V gene end was trimmed by 5 bases and the J gene end by 2 bases; junction bases not matched to a gene: 5. Germline CDR1 is MDHEN and CDR2 is SYDVKM. The CDR3 totals 15 residues. It was the approximately 130-subject validation cohort, separate from the roughly 700-subject first cohort, to which the donors belonged. The material sequenced was PBMCs. This clonotype originated in a woman aged 18-29 years in good health and CMV-seropositive. The chain combines TRBV28 with TRBJ2-7, with 11 bases lining up with TRBD1. CDR3 sequence (DNA): TGTGCCAGCAGTCCTGGACAGGGGGCAACCTACGAGCAGTACTTC. It yields the protein CASSPGQGATYEQYF.